A selection of T cell receptor beta chains follows, all from one sample in a study of T cells after posttransplantation cyclophosphamide. The data were produced by immunoSEQ multiplex PCR, yet TCRdb's version contains in-frame clones alone and is incomplete. The profile shows about 31,000 clones, 80% to 95% of them singletons. Sequencing was carried out using naive CD4+ T cells sorted from PBMCs. The receptors originated from an older woman in good health, CMV-negative, and a related stem cell transplant donor. The CDR3 runs from the conserved cysteine through the conserved F or W.

J: TRBJ2-1; V: TRBV11-2; CDR3: CASSGVSGRSYNEQFF
J: TRBJ1-2; V: TRBV30; CDR3: CAWSAGTPYGYTF
J: TRBJ1-5; V: TRBV28; CDR3: CASNLGQKSQPQHF
J: TRBJ1-5; V: TRBV28; CDR3: CASGMGQFNQPQHF
J: TRBJ2-1; V: TRBV7-6; CDR3: CASSLSNSYNEQFF
J: TRBJ1-2; V: TRBV15; CDR3: CATSRAVGGYGYTF
J: TRBJ2-6; V: TRBV9; CDR3: CASSVAPGQGSSSGANVLTF
J: TRBJ2-1; V: TRBV7-3; CDR3: CASSLNAGTRLGEQFF
J: TRBJ2-5; V: TRBV5-1; CDR3: CASSFGVINQETQYF
J: TRBJ1-6; V: TRBV27; CDR3: CASSRGNSPLHF
J: TRBJ2-5; V: TRBV7-2; CDR3: CASSLGTGGGQETQYF
J: TRBJ2-6; V: TRBV7-9; CDR3: CASRMDRGQTSGANVLTF
J: TRBJ2-3; V: TRBV27; CDR3: CASSYGTSGVGGTQYF
J: TRBJ2-1; V: TRBV7-9; CDR3: CASSRTSGAYNEQFF
J: TRBJ2-1; V: TRBV9; CDR3: CASSVSGGGTIPNEQFF
J: TRBJ1-4; V: TRBV9; CDR3: CASSPGSVGEKLFF
J: TRBJ2-7; V: TRBV5-4; CDR3: CASSLGRTVSYEQYF
J: TRBJ1-5; V: TRBV27; CDR3: CASSPTGEGFYSNQPQHF
J: TRBJ1-1; V: TRBV2; CDR3: CASSEDRPEAFF
J: TRBJ2-2; V: TRBV5-1; CDR3: CASSLAAGDGNTGELFF
J: TRBJ1-4; V: TRBV7-3; CDR3: CASSPTGWPNEKLFF
J: TRBJ2-1; V: TRBV4-1; CDR3: CASSQQTGINEQFF
J: TRBJ2-5; V: TRBV6-1; CDR3: CASSKGLAGGQETQYF
J: TRBJ2-1; V: TRBV4-3; CDR3: CASSQGLTGWSNEQFF
J: TRBJ2-7; V: TRBV28; CDR3: CASSFSGQGAGYEQYF
J: TRBJ2-1; V: TRBV11-2; CDR3: CASRDIAGVFNEQFF
J: TRBJ1-1; V: TRBV5-1; CDR3: CASSLGGTWDTEAFF
J: TRBJ2-2; V: TRBV5-1; CDR3: CASSYNGLDSNTGELFF
J: NA; V: TRBV28; CDR3: CASRRQGGPYEQYF
J: TRBJ1-6; V: TRBV30; CDR3: CAWRLGSSSYNSPLHF
J: TRBJ1-2; V: TRBV19; CDR3: CASSGDREGSYGYTF
J: TRBJ1-1; V: TRBV19; CDR3: CASRGQGRLNTEAFF
J: TRBJ2-3; V: TRBV29-1; CDR3: CSTRGQGTDTQYF
J: TRBJ2-4; V: TRBV9; CDR3: CASSVEAGGGKNIQYF
J: TRBJ1-2; V: TRBV28; CDR3: CASSLNGDYGYTF
J: TRBJ1-5; V: TRBV7-2; CDR3: CASSLVSGFNGSPQHF
J: TRBJ1-5; V: TRBV7-9; CDR3: CASSLSGGPQPQHF
J: TRBJ2-2; V: TRBV29-1; CDR3: CSVGQGVAGELFF
J: TRBJ2-5; V: TRBV4-2; CDR3: CASSPRTSGTPETQYF
J: TRBJ2-6; V: TRBV5-6; CDR3: CASSSTGANVLTF
J: TRBJ1-1; V: TRBV27; CDR3: CASSLYPGLNTEAFF
J: TRBJ1-4; V: TRBV7-8; CDR3: CASSPGGGREKLFF
J: TRBJ2-7; V: TRBV19; CDR3: CASSIDTAGSYEQYF
J: TRBJ1-5; V: TRBV23-1; CDR3: CASSQSGLPGQGGNQPQHF
J: TRBJ1-1; V: TRBV18; CDR3: CASSLDRVGYGTEAFF